This TCR beta chain was retrieved from a study of CD8 T cells in ankylosing spondylitis. For TCR beta, libraries came from quantitative 5'-RACE with molecular barcodes. TCRdb used MiXCR to reprocess the 5' RACE reads, holding one entry per CDR3 protein. The sample records 450,000 to 550,000 distinct CDR3 sequences, 5.3% being singletons. This clonotype was recorded many times. Its antigen remains unidentified. Study-level findings and limits: A TCR beta motif made of about eight highly homologous variants seemed typical of ankylosing spondylitis blood. In ankylosing spondylitis patients, matched synovial fluid reportedly showed significant enrichment of disease-linked clones. Reports of some motif variants in reactive arthritis synovial fluid and blood predate this one.

The material sequenced was blood, either unsorted or a sorted T cell fraction (not recorded which). The receptor was derived from a male donor with ankylosing spondylitis.

CDR3 in amino acids: CATMAEVDTEAFF. CDR3 coding DNA: TGTGCCACCATGGCGGAGGTTGACACTGAAGCTTTCTTT. This chain links TRBV10-3 with TRBJ1-1; no firm D call. The CDR3 extends over 13 amino acids. V lost 10 bases to trimming and J lost 3 bases, with 15 bases between them. Germline V lookup: CDR1 ENHRY, CDR2 SYGVKD.